The following is a T cell receptor beta chain sequence with its context. Per the original data handling: How many nucleated cells were present was estimated from reference gene primer amplification. Generated by immunoSEQ multiplex PCR, the TCRdb table keeps only in-frame clones and is missing some. D and trimming come from the DNA, and the V and J calls and clone size come from that table. The repertoire holds approximately 26,000 clones, approximately 82% seen once, with about 2% in the top ten. The sample comes from a study of blood T cell repertoires in COVID-19. From germline, CDR1 is SGDLS and CDR2 YYNGEE. This CDR3 comprises 16 residues. After removal of 4 bases from V and 4 bases from J, the junction contained 9 bases not matched to a gene.

The sequenced sample consisted of peripheral blood. The V and J genes are TRBV9 and TRBJ2-1; TRBD1 agrees at 9 bases. The sequence came from a man older than 75 with active or convalescent COVID-19. DNA of the CDR3: TGTGCCAGCAGCCCTAACACAGGGGGCGGATACAATGAGCAGTTCTTC. Amino acids: CASSPNTGGGYNEQFF.